The rows below give T cell receptor beta chains drawn from one sample of a study of Graves' ophthalmopathy and Graves' hyperthyroidism. MiXCR, applied by TCRdb to the multiplex PCR reads, yields one record per CDR3 protein. There are hundreds of thousands of distinct CDR3 sequences in the sample; 35% to 50% occur only once, and 2.5% to 3.5% lies in the top ten. The sample comprised peripheral blood. These receptors came from an adult man with Graves' ophthalmopathy. Each CDR3 is given with its conserved first and last residue. Where a row states a size, it is once, few, many or the class of an expanded clone; other rows omit it.

j_call | clone_size | v_call | cdr3_aa
TRBJ2-2 | many | TRBV24-1 | CATSAGTGELFF
TRBJ2-7 | few | TRBV7-8 | CASSLAWGGSYEQYF
TRBJ2-7 | many | TRBV7-2 | CASSRLAGDYEQYF
TRBJ2-3 | - | TRBV7-9 | CASSPGQGTAFTQYF
TRBJ1-2 | few | TRBV29-1 | CSVPRTGIYGYTF
TRBJ1-1 | many | TRBV2 | CASFRSWGTEAFF
TRBJ2-6 | many | TRBV5-5 | CASSDRGRGSGANVLTF
TRBJ2-3 | few | TRBV11-1 | CASSPQYTDTQYF
TRBJ1-5 | - | TRBV2 | CASSGGRAKGNQPQHF
TRBJ1-1 | - | TRBV29-1 | CSAAGTDNTEAFF
TRBJ2-7 | - | TRBV9 | CASSPTPRPGTVSYEQYF
TRBJ1-1 | many | TRBV9 | CASSAGVVVNTEAFF
TRBJ2-1 | - | TRBV29-1 | CSGAATRSVNEQFF
TRBJ2-2 | - | TRBV7-2 | CASSPTGAVDTGGLFF
TRBJ1-2 | many | TRBV25-1 | CASSEGNHYGYTF
TRBJ2-3 | - | TRBV7-2 | CASSPRQVTDTQYF
TRBJ1-4 | many | TRBV7-2 | CASSPDGLSEKLFF
TRBJ1-4 | - | TRBV12-3/TRBV12-4 | CASSKQGPAGEKLFF
TRBJ2-7 | - | TRBV7-4 | CASSLGVAGAYEQYF
TRBJ2-6 | - | TRBV12-3/TRBV12-4 | CASSPTGTGTTEAF
TRBJ1-2 | many | TRBV7-3 | CASSHDSSSGYTF
TRBJ1-2 | few | TRBV5-6 | CASSLLRDREGYTF
TRBJ2-5 | - | TRBV20-1 | CSAPDSGWISGSRGETQYF
TRBJ2-5 | - | TRBV29-1 | CSVEVIPGRETQYF
TRBJ2-7 | many | TRBV9 | CASSPKTGSYEQYF
TRBJ1-3 | many | TRBV9 | CASSPVLSGNTIYF
TRBJ1-4 | many | TRBV7-9 | CASSLAQGRGLATNEKLFF
TRBJ2-7 | - | TRBV5-1 | CASSLRDGSEQYF
TRBJ2-7 | - | TRBV9 | CASSVGQGSNEQYF
TRBJ1-4 | few | TRBV4-2 | CAAGQGLEKLFF
TRBJ1-3 | - | TRBV25-1 | CASRGTGRGSGNTIYF
TRBJ1-1 | many | TRBV29-1 | CSVVASRDTEAFF